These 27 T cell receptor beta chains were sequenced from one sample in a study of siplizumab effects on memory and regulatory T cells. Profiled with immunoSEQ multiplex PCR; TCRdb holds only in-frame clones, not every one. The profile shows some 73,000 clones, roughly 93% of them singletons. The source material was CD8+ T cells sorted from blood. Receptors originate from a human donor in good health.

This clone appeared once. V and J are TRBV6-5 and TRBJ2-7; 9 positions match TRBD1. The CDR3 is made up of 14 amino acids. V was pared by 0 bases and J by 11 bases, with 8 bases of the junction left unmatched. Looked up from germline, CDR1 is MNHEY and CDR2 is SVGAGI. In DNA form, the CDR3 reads TGTGCCAGCAGTTACTCGCTCGACAGGGGGTCGGAGTACTTC. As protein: CASSYSLDRGSEYF.

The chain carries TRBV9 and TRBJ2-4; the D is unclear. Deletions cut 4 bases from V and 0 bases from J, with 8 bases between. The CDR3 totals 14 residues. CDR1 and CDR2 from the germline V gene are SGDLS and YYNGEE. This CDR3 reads CASSSGLAKNIQYF. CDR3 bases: TGTGCCAGCAGCTCAGGCTTAGCCAAAAACATTCAGTACTTC. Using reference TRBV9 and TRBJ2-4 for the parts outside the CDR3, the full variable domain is DSGVTQTPKHLITATGQRVTLRCSPRSGDLSVYWYQQSLDQGLQFLIQYYNGEERAKGNILERFSAQQFPDLHSELNLSSLELGDSALYFCASSSGLAKNIQYFGAGTRLSVL.

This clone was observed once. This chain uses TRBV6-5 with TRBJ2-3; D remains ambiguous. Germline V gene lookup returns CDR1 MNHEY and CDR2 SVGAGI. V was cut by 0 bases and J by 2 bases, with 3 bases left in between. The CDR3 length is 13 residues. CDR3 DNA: TGTGCCAGCAGTTACTCAGCCACAGATACGCAGTATTTT. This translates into CASSYSATDTQYF.

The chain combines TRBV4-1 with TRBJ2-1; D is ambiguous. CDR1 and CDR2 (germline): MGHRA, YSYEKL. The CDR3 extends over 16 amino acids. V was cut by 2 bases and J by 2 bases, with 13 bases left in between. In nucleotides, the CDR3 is TGCGCCAGCAGCCAAAGCCTCCGGTCCACCTACAATGAGCAGTTCTTC. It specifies CASSQSLRSTYNEQFF.

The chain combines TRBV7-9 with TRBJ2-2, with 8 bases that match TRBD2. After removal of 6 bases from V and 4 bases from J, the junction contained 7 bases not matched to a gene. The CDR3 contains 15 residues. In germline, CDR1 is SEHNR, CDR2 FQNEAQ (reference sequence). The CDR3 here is CASSPAGVGTGELFF. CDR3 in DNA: TGTGCCAGCAGTCCAGCGGGGGTAGGCACCGGGGAGCTGTTTTTT.

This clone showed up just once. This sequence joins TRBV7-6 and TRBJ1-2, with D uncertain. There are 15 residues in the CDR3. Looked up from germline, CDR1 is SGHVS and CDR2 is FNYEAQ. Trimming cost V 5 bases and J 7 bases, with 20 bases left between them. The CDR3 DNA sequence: TGTGCCAGCAGCGGAAGCGGAGGCCCCGCAGGTGGCTACACCTTC. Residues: CASSGSGGPAGGYTF.

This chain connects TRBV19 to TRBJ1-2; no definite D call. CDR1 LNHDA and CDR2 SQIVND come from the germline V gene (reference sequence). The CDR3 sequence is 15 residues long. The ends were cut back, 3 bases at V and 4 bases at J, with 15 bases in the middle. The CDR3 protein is CASSISPAHPYGYTF. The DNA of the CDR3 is TGTGCCAGTAGTATCTCCCCGGCACATCCCTATGGCTACACCTTC.

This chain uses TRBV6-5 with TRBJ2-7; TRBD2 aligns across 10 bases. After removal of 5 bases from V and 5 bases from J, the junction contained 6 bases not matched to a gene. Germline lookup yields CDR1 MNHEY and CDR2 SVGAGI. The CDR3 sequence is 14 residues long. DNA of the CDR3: TGTGCCAGCAGTCTAAGCGGGGGGGCCGACGAGCAGTACTTC. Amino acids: CASSLSGGADEQYF.

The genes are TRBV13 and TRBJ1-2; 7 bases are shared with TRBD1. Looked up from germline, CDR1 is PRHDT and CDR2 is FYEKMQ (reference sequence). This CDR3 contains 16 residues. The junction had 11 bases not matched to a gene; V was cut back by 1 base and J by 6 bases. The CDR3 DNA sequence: TGTGCCAGCAGCTTAGCCCGGGACAGCGGCTTGAATGGCTACACCTTC. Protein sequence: CASSLARDSGLNGYTF.

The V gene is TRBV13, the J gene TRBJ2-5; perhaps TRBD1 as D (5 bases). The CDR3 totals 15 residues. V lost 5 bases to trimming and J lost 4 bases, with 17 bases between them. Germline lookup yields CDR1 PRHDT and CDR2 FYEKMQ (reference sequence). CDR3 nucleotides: TGTGCCAGCAGCGCAAACACCCAGGGTCGAGAGACCCAGTACTTC. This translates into CASSANTQGRETQYF.

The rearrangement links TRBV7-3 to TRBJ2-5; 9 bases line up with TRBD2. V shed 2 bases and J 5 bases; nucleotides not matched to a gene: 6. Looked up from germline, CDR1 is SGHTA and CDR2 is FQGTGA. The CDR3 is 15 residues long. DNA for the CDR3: TGTGCCAGCAGCTTAGCGGGGGGGCCGGTGGAGACCCAGTACTTC. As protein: CASSLAGGPVETQYF.

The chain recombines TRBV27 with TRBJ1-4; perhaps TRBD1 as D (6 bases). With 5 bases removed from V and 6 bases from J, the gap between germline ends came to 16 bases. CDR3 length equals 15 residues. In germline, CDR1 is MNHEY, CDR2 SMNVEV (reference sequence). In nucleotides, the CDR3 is TGTGCCAGCAGTCTCTCAACAGGGCCCCATGAAAAACTGTTTTTT. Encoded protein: CASSLSTGPHEKLFF.

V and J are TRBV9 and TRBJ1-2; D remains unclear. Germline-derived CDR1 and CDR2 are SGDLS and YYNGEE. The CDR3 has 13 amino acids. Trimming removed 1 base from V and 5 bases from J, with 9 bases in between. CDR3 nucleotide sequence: TGTGCCAGCAGCGTATCCAGCCAATATGGCTACACCTTC. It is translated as CASSVSSQYGYTF.

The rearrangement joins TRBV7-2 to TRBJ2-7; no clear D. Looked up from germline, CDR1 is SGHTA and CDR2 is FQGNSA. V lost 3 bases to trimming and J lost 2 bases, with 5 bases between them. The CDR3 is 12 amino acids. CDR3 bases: TGTGCCAGCAGCTTTCCAGCCTACGAGCAGTACTTC. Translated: CASSFPAYEQYF.

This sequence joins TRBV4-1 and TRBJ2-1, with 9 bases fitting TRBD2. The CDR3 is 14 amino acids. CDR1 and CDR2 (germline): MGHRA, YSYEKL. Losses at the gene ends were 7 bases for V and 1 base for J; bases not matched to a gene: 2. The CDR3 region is CASTLAGSYNEQFF. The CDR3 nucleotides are TGCGCCAGCACGCTAGCGGGGTCCTACAATGAGCAGTTCTTC.

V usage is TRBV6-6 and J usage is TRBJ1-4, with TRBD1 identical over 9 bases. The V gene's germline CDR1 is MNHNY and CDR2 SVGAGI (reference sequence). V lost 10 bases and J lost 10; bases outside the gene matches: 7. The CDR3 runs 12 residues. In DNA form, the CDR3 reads TGTGCCACAACGACAGGGGGAACAAAACTGTTTTTT. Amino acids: CATTTGGTKLFF.

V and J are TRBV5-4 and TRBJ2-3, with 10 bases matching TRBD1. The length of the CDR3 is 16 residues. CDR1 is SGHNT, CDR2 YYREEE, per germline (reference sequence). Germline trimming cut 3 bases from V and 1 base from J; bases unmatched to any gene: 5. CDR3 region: CASSSPGQGRTDTQYF. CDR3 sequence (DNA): TGTGCCAGCAGCTCCCCGGGACAGGGGCGCACAGATACGCAGTATTTT.

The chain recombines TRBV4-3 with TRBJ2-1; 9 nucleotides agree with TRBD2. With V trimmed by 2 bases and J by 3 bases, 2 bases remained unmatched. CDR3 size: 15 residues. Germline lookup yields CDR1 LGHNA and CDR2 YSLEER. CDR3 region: CASSQIAGDYNEQFF. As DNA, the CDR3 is TGCGCCAGCAGCCAAATAGCGGGGGACTACAATGAGCAGTTCTTC.

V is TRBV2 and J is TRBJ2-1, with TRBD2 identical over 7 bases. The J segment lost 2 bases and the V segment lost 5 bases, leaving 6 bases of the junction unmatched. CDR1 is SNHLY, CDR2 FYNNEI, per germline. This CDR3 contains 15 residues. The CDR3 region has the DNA TGTGCCAGCAGTTTGGGGGGGTCACCCTACAATGAGCAGTTCTTC. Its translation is CASSLGGSPYNEQFF.

CDR3 in amino acids: CASSIGRYSNQPQHF. The CDR3, as DNA: TGTGCCAGTAGTATAGGTAGGTATAGCAATCAGCCCCAGCATTTT. The chain links TRBV19 to TRBJ1-5; D not certain. V was trimmed by 1 base and J by 0 bases, leaving 7 bases between them. The V gene's germline CDR1 is LNHDA and CDR2 SQIVND (reference sequence). This CDR3 spans 15 amino acids.

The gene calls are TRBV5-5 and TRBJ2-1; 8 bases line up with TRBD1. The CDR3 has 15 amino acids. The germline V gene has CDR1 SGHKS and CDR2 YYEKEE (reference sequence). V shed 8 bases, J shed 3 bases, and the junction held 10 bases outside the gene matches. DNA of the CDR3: TGTGCCAGTTATCCCGGGACAGGACTCTACAATGAGCAGTTCTTC. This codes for CASYPGTGLYNEQFF.

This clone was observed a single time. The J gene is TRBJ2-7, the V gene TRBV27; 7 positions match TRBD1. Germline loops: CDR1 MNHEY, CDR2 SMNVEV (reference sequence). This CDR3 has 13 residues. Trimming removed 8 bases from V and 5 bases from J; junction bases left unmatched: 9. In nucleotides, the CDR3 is TGTGCCAGCCGGACAGGCGCAACTAACGAGCAGTACTTC. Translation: CASRTGATNEQYF.

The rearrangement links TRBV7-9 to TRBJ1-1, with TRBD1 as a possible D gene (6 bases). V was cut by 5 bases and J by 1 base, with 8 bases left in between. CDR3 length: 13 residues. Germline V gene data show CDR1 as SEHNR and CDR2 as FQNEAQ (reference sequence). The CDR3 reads CASSQDRNTEAFF. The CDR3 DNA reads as TGTGCCAGCAGCCAGGACAGGAACACTGAAGCTTTCTTT. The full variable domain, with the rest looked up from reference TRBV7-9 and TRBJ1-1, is DTGVSQNPRHKITKRGQNVTFRCDPISEHNRLYWYRQTLGQGPEFLTYFQNEAQLEKSRLLSDRFSAERPKGSFSTLEIQRTEQGDSAMYLCASSQDRNTEAFFGQGTRLTVV.

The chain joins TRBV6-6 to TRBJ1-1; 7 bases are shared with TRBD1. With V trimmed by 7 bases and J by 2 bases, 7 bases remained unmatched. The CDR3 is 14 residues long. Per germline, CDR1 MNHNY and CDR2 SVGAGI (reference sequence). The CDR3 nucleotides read TGTGCCAGCAACGCCGACAGGGCCAACACTGAAGCTTTCTTT. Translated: CASNADRANTEAFF.

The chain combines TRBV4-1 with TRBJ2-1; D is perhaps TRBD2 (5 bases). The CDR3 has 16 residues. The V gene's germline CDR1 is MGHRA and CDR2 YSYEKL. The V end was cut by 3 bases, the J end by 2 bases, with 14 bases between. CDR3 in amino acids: CASSQTRGGAYNEQFF. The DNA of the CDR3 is TGCGCCAGCAGCCAGACACGGGGTGGGGCCTACAATGAGCAGTTCTTC.

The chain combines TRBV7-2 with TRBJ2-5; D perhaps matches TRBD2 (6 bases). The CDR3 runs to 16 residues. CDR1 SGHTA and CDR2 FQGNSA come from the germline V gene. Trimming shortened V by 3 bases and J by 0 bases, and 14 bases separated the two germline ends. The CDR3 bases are TGTGCCAGCAGCTTTCATACGGGGAGGTACCAAGAGACCCAGTACTTC. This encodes CASSFHTGRYQETQYF.

CDR3 in amino acids: CASSQGTGVSEAFF. The CDR3 DNA is TGTGCCAGCAGCCAAGGGACAGGGGTTTCTGAAGCTTTCTTT. V usage is TRBV9 and J usage is TRBJ1-1; 10 bases fit TRBD1. The CDR3 length is 14 residues. The junction had 6 bases not matched to a gene; V was cut back by 4 bases and J by 6 bases. Per the germline V gene, CDR1 is SGDLS and CDR2 is YYNGEE.